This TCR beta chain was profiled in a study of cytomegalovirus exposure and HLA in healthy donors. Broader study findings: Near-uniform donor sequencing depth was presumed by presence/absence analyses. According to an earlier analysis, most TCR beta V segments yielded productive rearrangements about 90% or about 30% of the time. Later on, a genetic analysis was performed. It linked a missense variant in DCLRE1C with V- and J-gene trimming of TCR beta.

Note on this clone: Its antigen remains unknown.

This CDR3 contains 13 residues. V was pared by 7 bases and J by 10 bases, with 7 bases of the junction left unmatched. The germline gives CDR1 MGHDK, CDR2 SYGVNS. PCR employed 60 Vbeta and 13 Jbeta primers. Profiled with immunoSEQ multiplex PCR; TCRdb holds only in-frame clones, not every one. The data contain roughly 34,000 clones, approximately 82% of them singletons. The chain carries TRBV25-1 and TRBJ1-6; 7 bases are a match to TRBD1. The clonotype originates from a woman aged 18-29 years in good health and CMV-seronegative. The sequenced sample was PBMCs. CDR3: CASTETGWSPLHF. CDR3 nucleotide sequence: TGTGCCAGCACTGAGACAGGGTGGTCACCCCTCCACTTT.